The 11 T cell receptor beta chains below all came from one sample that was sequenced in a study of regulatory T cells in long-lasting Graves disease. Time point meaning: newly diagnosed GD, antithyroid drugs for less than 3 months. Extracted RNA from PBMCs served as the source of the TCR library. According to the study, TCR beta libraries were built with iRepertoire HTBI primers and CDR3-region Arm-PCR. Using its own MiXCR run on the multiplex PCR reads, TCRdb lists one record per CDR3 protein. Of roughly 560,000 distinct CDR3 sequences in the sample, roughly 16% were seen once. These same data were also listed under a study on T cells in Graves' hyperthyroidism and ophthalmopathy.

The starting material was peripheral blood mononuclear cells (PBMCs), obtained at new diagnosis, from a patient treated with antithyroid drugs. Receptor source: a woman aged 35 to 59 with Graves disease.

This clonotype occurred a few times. The CDR3 spells CASSYWTETDEQYF. The CDR3 nucleotides read TGTGCCAGCAGCTATTGGACAGAAACGGACGAGCAGTACTTC. The gene calls are TRBV7-9 and TRBJ2-7, with a tentative D call TRBD1 (6 bases). Germline CDR1 reads SEHNR; CDR2 reads FQNEAQ (reference sequence). This CDR3 is built from 14 residues. Trimming cost V 4 bases and J 5 bases, with 15 bases left between them.

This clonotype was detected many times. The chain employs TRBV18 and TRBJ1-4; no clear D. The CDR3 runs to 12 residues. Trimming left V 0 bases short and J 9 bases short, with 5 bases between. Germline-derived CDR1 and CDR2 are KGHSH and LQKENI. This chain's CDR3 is CASSPPQKKLFF. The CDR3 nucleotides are TGTGCCAGCTCACCACCCCAGAAAAAACTGTTTTTT.

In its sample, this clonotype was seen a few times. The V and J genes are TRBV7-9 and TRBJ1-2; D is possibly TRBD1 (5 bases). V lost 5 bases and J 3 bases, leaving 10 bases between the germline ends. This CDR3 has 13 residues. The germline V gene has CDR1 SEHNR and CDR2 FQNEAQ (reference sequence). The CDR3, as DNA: TGTGCCAGCAGCCGGGACTCCCACTATGGCTACACCTTC. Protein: CASSRDSHYGYTF.

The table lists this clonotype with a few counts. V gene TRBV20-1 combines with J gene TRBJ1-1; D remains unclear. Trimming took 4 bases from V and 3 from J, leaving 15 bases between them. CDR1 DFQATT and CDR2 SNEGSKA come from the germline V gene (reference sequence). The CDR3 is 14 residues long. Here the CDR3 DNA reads TGCAGTGCTAAAGCCCTCAGCGGGGACACTGAAGCTTTCTTT. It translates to CSAKALSGDTEAFF.

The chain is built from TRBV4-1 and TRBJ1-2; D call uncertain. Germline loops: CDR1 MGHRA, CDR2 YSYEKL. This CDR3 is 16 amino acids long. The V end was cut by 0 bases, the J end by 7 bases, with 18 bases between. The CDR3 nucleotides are TGCGCCAGCAGCCAAGATGGAGGAGTTACATCGGGTGGCTACACCTTC. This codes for CASSQDGGVTSGGYTF.

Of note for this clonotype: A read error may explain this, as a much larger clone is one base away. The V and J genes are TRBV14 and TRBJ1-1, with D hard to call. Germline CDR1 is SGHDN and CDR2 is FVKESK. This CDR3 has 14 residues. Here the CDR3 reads CASNQEPRNTEAFF. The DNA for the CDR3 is TGTGCCAGCAACCAAGAACCCAGGAACACTGAAGCTTTCTTT.

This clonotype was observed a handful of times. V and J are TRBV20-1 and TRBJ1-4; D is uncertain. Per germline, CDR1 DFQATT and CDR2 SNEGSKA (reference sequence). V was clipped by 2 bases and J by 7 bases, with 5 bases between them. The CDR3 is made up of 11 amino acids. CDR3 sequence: CSARWGEKLFF. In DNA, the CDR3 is TGCAGTGCTAGATGGGGTGAAAAACTGTTTTTT.

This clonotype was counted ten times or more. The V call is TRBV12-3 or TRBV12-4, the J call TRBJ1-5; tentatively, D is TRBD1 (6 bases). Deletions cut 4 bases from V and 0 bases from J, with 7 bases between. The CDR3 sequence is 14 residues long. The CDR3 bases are TGTGCCAGCAGTTGGGGGCATAGCAATCAGCCCCAGCATTTT. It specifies CASSWGHSNQPQHF.

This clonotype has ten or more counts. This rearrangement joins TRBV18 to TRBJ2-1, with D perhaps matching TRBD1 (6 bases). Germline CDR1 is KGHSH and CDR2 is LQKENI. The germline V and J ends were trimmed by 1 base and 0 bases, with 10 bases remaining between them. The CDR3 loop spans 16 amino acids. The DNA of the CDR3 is TGTGCCAGCTCACCACAGGGGGTAAGCTCCTACAATGAGCAGTTCTTC. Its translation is CASSPQGVSSYNEQFF.

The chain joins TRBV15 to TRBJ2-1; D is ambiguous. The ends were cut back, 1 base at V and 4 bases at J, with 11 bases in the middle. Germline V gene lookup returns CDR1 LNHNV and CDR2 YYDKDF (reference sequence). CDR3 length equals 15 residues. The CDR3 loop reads CATSRGEQRYNEQFF. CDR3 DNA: TGTGCCACCAGCAGAGGCGAGCAGCGATACAATGAGCAGTTCTTC.

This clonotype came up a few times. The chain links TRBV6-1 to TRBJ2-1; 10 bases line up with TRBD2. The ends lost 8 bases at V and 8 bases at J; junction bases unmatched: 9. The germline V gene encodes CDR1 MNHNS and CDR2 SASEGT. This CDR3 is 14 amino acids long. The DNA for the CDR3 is TGTGCCAGCTCTCAGCGGGGGGGCATGGATGAGCAGTTCTTC. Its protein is CASSQRGGMDEQFF.